This T cell receptor (beta chain) was identified during a study of regulatory T cells in long-lasting Graves disease (dated by TCRdb to about 2021). For context, the study as a whole: To count as having persistent Graves' disease, a patient had to have received antithyroid drug treatment for over 5 years with TSH receptor autoantibodies remaining persistently positive. Patients with persistent Graves' disease were compared with patients with newly diagnosed Graves' disease using TCR sequencing and RNA sequencing of peripheral blood. A total of around 35 samples underwent TCR sequencing, from about 13 patients with persistent Graves' disease and 20 or so patients with newly diagnosed Graves' disease. The study was conducted in China and was registered as a clinical trial. In the clinical cohort, patients with persistent Graves' disease had used antithyroid drugs for an average of about 9.3 years.

Via the germline V gene, CDR1 is MGHRA and CDR2 YSYEKL. Unmatched junction bases come to 2, with V trimmed by 2 bases and J by 8 bases. The CDR3 goes from the cysteine to the phenylalanine over 12 residues. Of all the DNA, just the CDR3 is kept, 36 bases in frame from base 1. Remarks on this clonotype: The antigen it recognizes is unknown. No much larger clone is present one base from it, and per-base qualities are unavailable.

Library preparation employed multiplex PCR. Instrument used: Illumina HiSeq 4000. CDR3 regions were amplified by Arm-PCR with iRepertoire HTBI primers to construct TCR beta libraries. Before sequencing, the PCR products underwent gel purification. In the source study's methods: Gene usage analysis of CDR3 amino acid clonotypes relied on the approximately 60 TRBV and over 13 TRBJ segments identified across samples. COPE and FqMerger were used to merge the filtered high-quality paired reads into contigs. BLAST was used to align contigs to IMGT TRBV, TRBD and TRBJ reference genes, with CDR3 defined following IMGT. Clonotypes above 0.1% frequency were classified as highly expanded clones. Shannon entropy was used to measure repertoire diversity, and the Gini coefficient was used to measure V-J evenness. Clonotypes shared by more than one individual were considered public. The raw public data were reprocessed by TCRdb itself: fastp quality trimming at Q25, MiXCR clonotype calling, in-frame beta chains only. Each entry is one CDR3 protein sequence, shown with its most common DNA and genes. TCRdb's processing, not the study's, gives the V and J calls here. The sample records under 450,000 distinct CDR3 sequences, 23% of which are singletons. The ten largest make up less than 30% of the sample.

Study-wide findings and limitations: Compared with newly diagnosed patients, patients with persistent Graves' disease had lower TCR Shannon entropy and fewer highly expanded clones, which suggests clonal expansion. Only peripheral blood was studied, because thyroid tissue, the primary lesion, was inaccessible. Sequencing and analysis were limited to the TCR beta chain. The authors noted that the small sample size was a limitation that may lower accuracy. Persistent patients shared more public clonotypes among themselves (roughly 2,700) than newly diagnosed patients did (more than 850). Preferential use of TRBV28, TRBJ1-2 and TRBJ2-5 was observed in persistent disease, whereas TRBV20-1 and TRBJ2-1 were favored in newly diagnosed disease.

This specimen's time point label, interpreted: persistent/refractory GD, antithyroid drugs over 5 years with positive TRAb. For both TCR sequencing and RNA sequencing, RNA was extracted from PBMCs in TRIzol. Graves' disease was diagnosed according to American Thyroid Association guidelines. Patients were recruited from an endocrinology department in Xi'an, China. Each patient gave roughly 8.4 milliliters of peripheral blood, collected in an EDTA anticoagulant tube. Ficoll Paque Plus density gradient separation was used to isolate PBMCs, and no further T cell sorting was performed. An Agilent 2100 Bioanalyzer and agarose gel were used to check RNA quality, and a NanoDrop 2000 was used to measure RNA concentration.

The rearranged chain carries TRBV4-1 and TRBJ1-2; 7 middle bases align to TRBD1. The receptor was isolated from a woman aged 35 to 49 with Graves disease. Donor details come from another sample of the same person, matched by shared clones. The specimen was peripheral blood mononuclear cells (PBMCs), collected when the disease was refractory, from a patient treated with antithyroid drugs. Here the CDR3 is given as CASSQTGEGYTF. The DNA is TGCGCCAGCAGCCAAACAGGGGAAGGCTACACCTTC.